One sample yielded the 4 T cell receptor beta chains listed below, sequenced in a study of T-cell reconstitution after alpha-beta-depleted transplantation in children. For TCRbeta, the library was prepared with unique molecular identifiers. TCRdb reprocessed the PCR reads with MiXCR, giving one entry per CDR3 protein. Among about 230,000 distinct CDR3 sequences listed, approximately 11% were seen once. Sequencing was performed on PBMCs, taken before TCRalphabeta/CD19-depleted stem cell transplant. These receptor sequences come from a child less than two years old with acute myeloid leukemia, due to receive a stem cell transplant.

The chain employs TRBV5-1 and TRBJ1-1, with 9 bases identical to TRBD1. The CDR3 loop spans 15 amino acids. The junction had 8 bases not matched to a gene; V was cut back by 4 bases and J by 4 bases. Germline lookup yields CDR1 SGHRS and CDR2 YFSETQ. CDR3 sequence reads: CASSRTQGATTEAFF. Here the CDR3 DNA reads TGCGCCAGCAGCCGAACACAGGGGGCTACCACTGAAGCTTTCTTT.

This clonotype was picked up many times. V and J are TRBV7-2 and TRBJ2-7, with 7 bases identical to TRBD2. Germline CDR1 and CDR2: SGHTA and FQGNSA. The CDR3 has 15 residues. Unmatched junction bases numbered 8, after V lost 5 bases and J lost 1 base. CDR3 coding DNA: TGTGCCAGCAGCCCCGTGGCGGGAGTTTCCTACGAGCAGTACTTC. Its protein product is CASSPVAGVSYEQYF. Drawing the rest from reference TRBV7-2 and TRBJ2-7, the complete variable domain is GAGVSQSPSNKVTEKGKDVELRCDPISGHTALYWYRQSLGQGLEFLIYFQGNSAPDKSGLPSDRFSAERTGGSVSTLTIQRTQQEDSAVYLCASSPVAGVSYEQYFGPGTRLTVT.

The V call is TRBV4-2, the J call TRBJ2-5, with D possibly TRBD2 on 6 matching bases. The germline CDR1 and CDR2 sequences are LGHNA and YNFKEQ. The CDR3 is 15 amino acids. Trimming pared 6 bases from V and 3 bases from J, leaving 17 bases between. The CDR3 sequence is CASSPGPSDKETQYF. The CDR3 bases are TGTGCCAGCAGTCCAGGCCCTAGCGATAAAGAGACCCAGTACTTC.

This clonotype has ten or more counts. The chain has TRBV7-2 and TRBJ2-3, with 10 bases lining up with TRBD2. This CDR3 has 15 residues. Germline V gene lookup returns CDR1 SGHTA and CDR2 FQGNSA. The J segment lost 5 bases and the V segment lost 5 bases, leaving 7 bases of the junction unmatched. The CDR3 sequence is CASSLVAGGGDTQYF. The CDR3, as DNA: TGTGCCAGCAGCCTAGTAGCGGGAGGAGGAGATACGCAGTATTTT. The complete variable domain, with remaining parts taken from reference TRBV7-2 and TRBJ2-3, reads GAGVSQSPSNKVTEKGKDVELRCDPISGHTALYWYRQSLGQGLEFLIYFQGNSAPDKSGLPSDRFSAERTGGSVSTLTIQRTQQEDSAVYLCASSLVAGGGDTQYFGPGTRLTVL.